The 32 T cell receptor beta chains listed next were all sequenced from one sample in a study of cytomegalovirus exposure and HLA in healthy donors. 60 Vbeta and 13 Jbeta primers were used in PCR. Clones were sequenced by immunoSEQ multiplex PCR, and TCRdb holds only the in-frame ones, with some missing. The data contain roughly 190,000 clones, 84% of them singletons. The sample comprised PBMCs. These receptors were obtained from a woman in her 50s in good health and CMV-seropositive.

J is TRBJ2-2 and V is TRBV7-8; D ambiguous. Per the germline V gene, CDR1 is SGHVS and CDR2 is FQNEAQ. V was clipped by 0 bases and J by 9 bases, with 8 bases between them. The CDR3 consists of 13 residues. This CDR3 is CASSLAEPRELFF. CDR3 in DNA: TGTGCCAGCAGCTTAGCGGAGCCTAGGGAGCTGTTTTTT.

The V gene is TRBV5-1, the J gene TRBJ2-7, with D possibly matching TRBD1 (6 bases). In germline, CDR1 is SGHRS, CDR2 YFSETQ. V was cut by 4 bases and J by 4 bases, with 21 bases left in between. The CDR3 covers 16 residues. The CDR3 nucleotides are TGCGCCAGCAGCCAGTCGATAGGGGGATTCTCGTACGAGCAGTACTTC. Translation gives CASSQSIGGFSYEQYF. Filled out from reference TRBV5-1 and TRBJ2-7, the complete variable domain reads KAGVTQTPRYLIKTRGQQVTLSCSPISGHRSVSWYQQTPGQGLQFLFEYFSETQRNKGNFPGRFSGRQFSNSRSEMNVSTLELGDSALYLCASSQSIGGFSYEQYFGPGTRLTVT.

The rearrangement uses TRBV7-9 and TRBJ2-2; D is unresolved. This CDR3 comprises 14 residues. CDR1 and CDR2 from the germline V gene are SEHNR and FQNEAQ (reference sequence). The CDR3 nucleotides read TGTTCCTCTACTGTCGGAGTGAACACCGGGGAGCTGTTTTTT. It specifies CSSTVGVNTGELFF.

The gene calls are TRBV19 and TRBJ2-6, with D possibly TRBD1 on 5 matching bases. Germline CDR1 and CDR2: LNHDA and SQIVND (reference sequence). The CDR3 covers 18 residues. With 3 bases removed from V and 2 bases from J, the gap between germline ends came to 17 bases. The CDR3: CASSIQGASGPGANVLTF. The DNA for the CDR3 is TGTGCCAGTAGTATCCAAGGGGCCTCAGGACCTGGGGCCAACGTCCTGACTTTC.

The table lists this clone with a few counts. The chain couples TRBV6-1 to TRBJ1-2; tentative D call: TRBD1 (6 bases). This CDR3 has 14 amino acids. Germline loops: CDR1 MNHNS, CDR2 SASEGT. Trimming took off 0 bases at V and 6 bases at J, with 11 bases between the two ends. The CDR3: CASSEAGGRNGYTF. The CDR3 DNA reads TGTGCCAGCAGTGAAGCGGGGGGGCGGAATGGCTACACCTTC.

The chain has TRBV5-1 and TRBJ2-6; 7 bases map to TRBD1. Germline CDR1 SGHRS, CDR2 YFSETQ. Germline trimming cut 4 bases from V and 4 bases from J; bases unmatched to any gene: 11. The CDR3 sequence is 17 residues long. CDR3 sequence: CASSPQDRALGANVLTF. CDR3 DNA sequence: TGCGCCAGCAGCCCTCAAGACAGGGCGCTAGGGGCCAACGTCCTGACTTTC.

A word on this clone: The sample contains more than one DNA sequence encoding this CDR3. The rearrangement joins TRBV29-1 to TRBJ2-7; D is undetermined. The CDR3 is 12 residues long. The germline CDR1 and CDR2 sequences are SQVTM and ANQGSEA. V lost 6 bases and J lost 4, with 13 bases in between. CDR3 sequence (DNA): TGCAGCGTCGTGTCTAACGGTTACGAGCAGTACTTC. Amino acid sequence: CSVVSNGYEQYF.

This chain links TRBV29-1 with TRBJ1-1, with TRBD1 matching 8 bases. J lost 1 base, V lost 3 bases, and 7 bases had no gene match. This CDR3 region has 15 residues. The germline gives CDR1 SQVTM, CDR2 ANQGSEA. The CDR3 sequence: CSVDLVDRANTEAFF. The CDR3 DNA is TGCAGCGTTGATCTTGTGGACAGGGCGAACACTGAAGCTTTCTTT.

Concerning this clone: The junction departs from germline at one end; a sequencing error may be responsible. Distinct nucleotide sequences in the sample also encode this CDR3. This sequence joins TRBV2 and TRBJ1-6, with a possible D match to TRBD1 (6 bases). The V gene's germline CDR1 is SNHLY and CDR2 FYNNEI. CDR3 length equals 16 residues. CDR3 region: CASSRQASSYNSPLHF. CDR3 DNA sequence: TGTGCCAGCAGTCGACAGGCGAGCTCCTATAATTCCCCCCTCCACTTT. Filled out from reference TRBV2 and TRBJ1-6, the complete variable domain reads EPEVTQTPSHQVTQMGQEVILRCVPISNHLYFYWYRQILGQKVEFLVSFYNNEISEKSEIFDDQFSVERPDGSNFTLKIRSTKLEDSAMYFCASSRQASSYNSPLHFGNGTRLTVT.

The rearrangement links TRBV5-6 to TRBJ1-6; 9 bases are a match to TRBD1. CDR1 is SGHDT, CDR2 YYEEEE, per germline. V shed 3 bases and J 9 bases; nucleotides not matched to a gene: 4. The CDR3 loop spans 14 amino acids. The chain's CDR3 is CASSSGTGPSPLHF. CDR3 sequence (DNA): TGTGCCAGCAGCTCTGGGACAGGGCCTTCACCCCTCCACTTT.

The chain joins TRBV7-2 to TRBJ2-3; D unclear. Trimming cost V 5 bases and J 2 bases, with 2 bases left between them. Germline V CDR1 and CDR2: SGHTA, FQGNSA. The length of the CDR3 is 11 residues. The CDR3 nucleotides are TGTGCCAGCAGCCTCACAGATACGCAGTATTTT. This codes for CASSLTDTQYF.

The J gene is TRBJ2-7, the V gene TRBV18, with TRBD1 matching 8 bases. Per the germline V gene, CDR1 is KGHSH and CDR2 is LQKENI. V shed 4 bases, J shed 4 bases, and the junction held 3 bases outside the gene matches. The CDR3 runs to 13 residues. Here the CDR3 reads CASSLRDRYEQYF. The DNA for the CDR3 is TGTGCCAGCTCACTGCGGGACAGGTACGAGCAGTACTTC.

The V call is TRBV5-1, the J call TRBJ2-7, with a possible D match to TRBD2 (6 bases). Germline V gene lookup returns CDR1 SGHRS and CDR2 YFSETQ. The germline V and J ends were trimmed by 4 bases and 1 base, with 12 bases remaining between them. The CDR3 length is 14 residues. The CDR3 region has the DNA TGCGCCAGCAGCCTTATGGACTATTCCTACGAGCAGTACTTC. As protein: CASSLMDYSYEQYF.

This clone appeared a few times. The chain employs TRBV2 and TRBJ1-5; D not certain. Germline CDR1 is SNHLY and CDR2 is FYNNEI. This CDR3 region has 13 residues. Deletions cut 3 bases from V and 2 bases from J, with 5 bases between. CDR3 loop: CASSDPGNQPQHF. DNA of the CDR3: TGTGCCAGCAGTGACCCAGGCAATCAGCCCCAGCATTTT.

This clone was seen once. The J gene is TRBJ2-5, the V gene TRBV5-4; 11 bases fit TRBD1. Germline V CDR1 and CDR2: SGHNT, YYREEE (reference sequence). J gave up 3 bases and V 1 base, and 2 bases lay outside the gene matches. The CDR3 is made up of 15 amino acids. The chain's CDR3 is CASSLRTGGEETQYF. The DNA of the CDR3 is TGTGCCAGCAGCTTGAGGACAGGGGGCGAAGAGACCCAGTACTTC.

The chain has TRBV2 and TRBJ1-5; D remains unclear. The CDR3 covers 16 residues. Trimming took 3 bases from V and 2 from J, leaving 14 bases between them. Germline V gene data show CDR1 as SNHLY and CDR2 as FYNNEI. CDR3 coding DNA: TGTGCCAGCAGTGAGCTAGGTCCAAGAGGCAATCAGCCCCAGCATTTT. It encodes CASSELGPRGNQPQHF.

This clone was found once. The chain uses TRBV7-8 and TRBJ1-5, with a tentative D call TRBD1 (5 bases). The CDR3 is 16 amino acids. In germline, CDR1 is SGHVS, CDR2 FQNEAQ. V was clipped by 3 bases and J by 0 bases, with 12 bases between them. The CDR3 DNA reads TGTGCCAGCAGCTTTCGACGGGACTATAGCAATCAGCCCCAGCATTTT. Protein: CASSFRRDYSNQPQHF.

This chain joins TRBV5-1 and TRBJ1-1; TRBD1 might be the D (6 bases). This CDR3 has 15 residues. Germline CDR1 SGHRS, CDR2 YFSETQ. V was trimmed by 3 bases and J by 10 bases, leaving 22 bases between them. CDR3 residues: CASSSTSAGGKGAFF. The DNA of the CDR3 is TGCGCCAGCAGCTCCACCTCGGCGGGGGGCAAAGGAGCTTTCTTT.

This chain uses TRBV6-5 with TRBJ1-2, with 9 bases identical to TRBD1. Germline-derived CDR1 and CDR2 are MNHEY and SVGAGI. The CDR3 totals 14 residues. The V segment lost 2 bases and the J segment 8 bases; nucleotides outside the gene matches: 6. The CDR3 DNA reads as TGTGCCAGCAGTTACCGGGACAGGGCAAGCGGCTACACCTTC. Translation gives CASSYRDRASGYTF.

This clone occurred a few times. V gene TRBV6-1 combines with J gene TRBJ2-3; D is unresolved. CDR1 MNHNS and CDR2 SASEGT come from the germline V gene. Trimming stripped 7 bases from V and 2 bases from J, with 7 bases between. CDR3 length: 12 residues. Here the CDR3 reads CASMSDTDTQYF. The CDR3 DNA sequence: TGTGCCAGCATGAGCGACACAGATACGCAGTATTTT.

There are a few counts of this clone. The chain links TRBV5-6 to TRBJ1-5; D is uncertain. The CDR3 extends over 13 amino acids. V shed 4 bases and J shed 4 bases, with 9 bases lying between them. Germline CDR1 reads SGHDT; CDR2 reads YYEEEE. The CDR3 DNA sequence: TGTGCCAGCAGCCTCGGTCGTAATCAGCCCCAGCATTTT. This sequence encodes CASSLGRNQPQHF.

This clone appeared once. The V and J genes are TRBV9 and TRBJ2-3; the D gene is possibly TRBD1 (6 bases). V was clipped by 2 bases and J by 2 bases, with 12 bases between them. The germline CDR1 and CDR2 sequences are SGDLS and YYNGEE. CDR3 length: 15 amino acids. This CDR3 reads CASSVRGSTTDTQYF. The CDR3 DNA sequence: TGTGCCAGCAGCGTGAGGGGGTCGACCACAGATACGCAGTATTTT.

This clone was found once. The chain links TRBV5-1 to TRBJ2-3; a weak D match, TRBD1 (5 bases). The CDR3 has 14 residues. V dropped 4 bases and J dropped 0 bases, with 9 bases sitting between them. Germline V gives CDR1 SGHRS, CDR2 YFSETQ. In DNA, the CDR3 is TGCGCCAGCAGCCGACAGACTAGCACAGATACGCAGTATTTT. Its protein is CASSRQTSTDTQYF. Full variable domain (outside the CDR3, taken from reference TRBV5-1 and TRBJ2-3): KAGVTQTPRYLIKTRGQQVTLSCSPISGHRSVSWYQQTPGQGLQFLFEYFSETQRNKGNFPGRFSGRQFSNSRSEMNVSTLELGDSALYLCASSRQTSTDTQYFGPGTRLTVL.

The CDR3 DNA sequence: TGTGCCAGCAGTAATCGCGGCGGCGGGTCTGGCTACACCTTC. This encodes CASSNRGGGSGYTF. The chain carries TRBV6-6 and TRBJ1-2; no reliable D call. CDR1 is MNHNY, CDR2 SVGAGI, per germline (reference sequence). Deletions cut 5 bases from V and 7 bases from J, with 17 bases between. The CDR3 has 14 amino acids.

This chain links TRBV7-3 with TRBJ2-7; tentative D call: TRBD2 (6 bases). This CDR3 spans 16 amino acids. Germline V CDR1 and CDR2: SGHTA, FQGTGA. V was clipped by 5 bases and J by 2 bases, with 19 bases between them. CDR3 bases: TGTGCCAGCAGCGCAATTGGGCCAGGGAGGACCTACGAGCAGTACTTC. Translated: CASSAIGPGRTYEQYF.

This clone was observed a handful of times. The rearrangement links TRBV6-1 to TRBJ1-1, with TRBD1 matching 10 bases. After removal of 10 bases from V and 0 bases from J, the junction contained 5 bases not matched to a gene. Per the germline V gene, CDR1 is MNHNS and CDR2 is SASEGT. The length of the CDR3 is 14 residues. For the CDR3, the DNA is TGTGCCACTGGACAGGGGGTAATGAACACTGAAGCTTTCTTT. Translation gives CATGQGVMNTEAFF.

The V gene is TRBV11-2, the J gene TRBJ2-1; possible D gene TRBD2, 6 bases. With 5 bases removed from V and 15 bases from J, the gap between germline ends came to 20 bases. The CDR3 is 13 residues long. Germline lookup yields CDR1 SGHAT and CDR2 FQNNGV. The CDR3 region has the DNA TGTGCCAGCAGCCCATATGTAATGGGGGGTTGGTTCTTC. The encoded protein is CASSPYVMGGWFF. Supplemented by reference TRBV11-2 and TRBJ2-1, the full variable domain reads EAGVAQSPRYKIIEKRQSVAFWCNPISGHATLYWYQQILGQGPKLLIQFQNNGVVDDSQLPKDRFSAERLKGVDSTLKIQPAKLEDSAVYLCASSPYVMGGWFFGPGTRLTVL.

This sequence joins TRBV7-2 and TRBJ2-3; D uncertain. Germline V gives CDR1 SGHTA, CDR2 FQGNSA. Deletions cut 5 bases from V and 5 bases from J, with 8 bases between. This CDR3 has 12 amino acids. CDR3 residues: CASSLMRDTQYF. For the CDR3, the DNA is TGTGCCAGCAGCCTCATGCGAGATACGCAGTATTTT.

The genes are TRBV9 and TRBJ2-1; 12 positions agree with TRBD2. The V gene's germline CDR1 is SGDLS and CDR2 YYNGEE. J lost 2 bases, V lost 0 bases, and 0 bases had no gene match. The CDR3 consists of 16 residues. For the CDR3, the DNA is TGTGCCAGCAGCGTAGCTAGCGGGGGGGCCTACAATGAGCAGTTCTTC. Translated: CASSVASGGAYNEQFF.

The chain uses TRBV2 and TRBJ2-3; 9 bases are shared with TRBD2. The germline CDR1 and CDR2 sequences are SNHLY and FYNNEI. This CDR3 has 16 residues. Unmatched junction bases numbered 10, after V lost 7 bases and J lost 2 bases. The CDR3 bases are TGTGCCAGCACGTTGGAGCGGGGGGCCTTCACAGATACGCAGTATTTT. This translates into CASTLERGAFTDTQYF.

This clone was detected only once. This sequence joins TRBV6-5 and TRBJ2-3, with a tentative D call TRBD2 (6 bases). Trimming removed 6 bases from V and 1 base from J, with 11 bases in between. Germline V gives CDR1 MNHEY, CDR2 SVGAGI. This CDR3 is 14 amino acids long. CDR3 in amino acids: CASRSPGGTDTQYF. CDR3 nucleotides: TGTGCCAGCAGGTCCCCGGGAGGCACAGATACGCAGTATTTT.

This sequence joins TRBV29-1 and TRBJ1-4; TRBD1 is a possible D gene (6 bases). The V and J ends lost 3 bases and 4 bases respectively, with 9 bases between them. The CDR3 length is 13 residues. Germline V gene lookup returns CDR1 SQVTM and CDR2 ANQGSEA. The CDR3 DNA is TGCAGCGTTGAGGACAGATATAATGAAAAACTGTTTTTT. Residues: CSVEDRYNEKLFF.